One sample yielded the 11 T cell receptor beta chains listed below, sequenced in a study of radiation and T cells in renal cell carcinoma. This table comes from immunoSEQ multiplex PCR, and its TCRdb copy is limited to in-frame clones, with some not included. In the table there are approximately 31,000 clones, about 85% of which are singletons. Described time point: blood 4 weeks post-SBRT, at nephrectomy. As for treatment: 15 Gy SBRT to primary tumor, nephrectomy 4 weeks later. Here the sequenced sample was blood, taken from a patient whose treatment included radiotherapy and nephrectomy. The receptors stem from a man aged 55-75 years with renal cell carcinoma.

The gene calls are TRBV5-4 and TRBJ2-3; D unclear. Germline CDR1 SGHNT, CDR2 YYREEE (reference sequence). V was cut by 0 bases and J by 6 bases, with 8 bases left in between. The CDR3 has 13 residues. Here the CDR3 reads CASSLVPADTQYF. CDR3 in DNA: TGTGCCAGCAGCTTGGTTCCGGCGGATACGCAGTATTTT.

The CDR3 region is CASSLPSGTENTEAFF. Here the CDR3 DNA reads TGTGCCAGCAGCCTCCCGTCGGGGACAGAAAACACTGAAGCTTTCTTT. The rearrangement joins TRBV2 to TRBJ1-1; 7 nucleotides agree with TRBD1. The CDR3 loop spans 16 amino acids. CDR1 is SNHLY and CDR2 is FYNNEI in the germline V gene. With V trimmed by 6 bases and J by 2 bases, 12 bases remained unmatched.

This sequence joins TRBV7-3 and TRBJ2-2; no clear D gene. CDR1 is SGHTA and CDR2 is FQGTGA in the germline V gene. The germline V and J ends were trimmed by 2 bases and 5 bases, with 12 bases remaining between them. This CDR3 comprises 15 residues. CDR3 DNA: TGTGCCAGCAGCTTAGTTTCTTCGGTAACCGGGGAGCTGTTTTTT. Translation gives CASSLVSSVTGELFF.

The chain links TRBV4-3 to TRBJ1-1; D remains unclear. With 0 bases removed from V and 6 bases from J, the gap between germline ends came to 14 bases. CDR3 length: 15 residues. Germline V gene lookup returns CDR1 LGHNA and CDR2 YSLEER. As DNA, the CDR3 is TGCGCCAGCAGCCAAGAGCCAGGTGCGGAACCTGAAGCTTTCTTT. It is translated as CASSQEPGAEPEAFF.

This chain connects TRBV9 to TRBJ2-7, with TRBD2 matching over 13 bases. The CDR3 contains 16 residues. In germline, CDR1 is SGDLS, CDR2 YYNGEE. After removal of 2 bases from V and 3 bases from J, the junction contained 5 bases not matched to a gene. The CDR3: CASSVGLAGTNYEQYF. The DNA for the CDR3 is TGTGCCAGCAGCGTGGGACTAGCGGGAACGAACTACGAGCAGTACTTC.

The V call is TRBV27, the J call TRBJ1-3; perhaps TRBD1 as D (5 bases). From germline, CDR1 is MNHEY and CDR2 SMNVEV (reference sequence). V lost 5 bases, J lost 6 bases, and 11 bases lay in between. The CDR3 has 13 amino acids. The CDR3 DNA reads TGTGCCAGCAGTGATCGGGGCCTAAACACCATATATTTT. It specifies CASSDRGLNTIYF.

The rearrangement joins TRBV27 to TRBJ1-2; no clear D. Germline V lookup: CDR1 MNHEY, CDR2 SMNVEV (reference sequence). Trimming took off 6 bases at V and 7 bases at J, with 15 bases between the two ends. The CDR3 consists of 13 residues. The CDR3 sequence: CASSTGSGIGYTF. CDR3 DNA sequence: TGTGCCAGCAGCACCGGGTCTGGGATTGGCTACACCTTC.

This chain joins TRBV6-5 and TRBJ2-7; D is uncertain. V was shortened by 0 bases and J by 0 bases, with 6 bases between the two germline ends. From germline, CDR1 is MNHEY and CDR2 SVGAGI. CDR3 length equals 14 residues. DNA for the CDR3: TGTGCCAGCAGTTACTCGGGTGACTCCTACGAGCAGTACTTC. Protein sequence: CASSYSGDSYEQYF.

This clone showed up just a few times. The chain couples TRBV30 to TRBJ1-6, with D perhaps TRBD1 (5 bases). CDR1 and CDR2 from the germline V gene are GTSNPN and SVGIG (reference sequence). V lost 0 bases and J lost 13, with 16 bases in between. The CDR3 spans 14 residues. CDR3: CAWSVKSRGFPLHF. DNA for the CDR3: TGTGCCTGGAGTGTAAAGTCGCGGGGGTTCCCCCTCCACTTT.

This chain uses TRBV30 with TRBJ1-5, with 8 bases fitting TRBD1. V dropped 6 bases and J dropped 5; count of bases not matched to a gene: 6. The CDR3 length is 13 residues. Looked up from germline, CDR1 is GTSNPN and CDR2 is SVGIG (reference sequence). The CDR3 region is CACAQGEDQPQHF. Written as DNA, the CDR3 is TGTGCCTGCGCACAGGGGGAGGATCAGCCCCAGCATTTT. The full variable domain, in which reference TRBV30 and TRBJ1-5 provide the parts outside the CDR3, is SQTIHQWPATLVQPVGSPLSLECTVEGTSNPNLYWYRQAAGRGLQLLFYSVGIGQISSEVPQNLSASRPQDRQFILSSKKLLLSDSGFYLCACAQGEDQPQHFGDGTRLSIL.

This clone was counted once. The rearrangement links TRBV5-1 to TRBJ2-3; perhaps TRBD1 as D (6 bases). In germline, CDR1 is SGHRS, CDR2 YFSETQ. V gave up 4 bases and J gave up 4 bases, with 7 bases separating them. CDR3 length equals 12 residues. The CDR3 sequence: CASSPGADTQYF. In DNA, the CDR3 is TGCGCCAGCAGCCCAGGGGCAGATACGCAGTATTTT. Complete variable domain (other parts from reference TRBV5-1 and TRBJ2-3): KAGVTQTPRYLIKTRGQQVTLSCSPISGHRSVSWYQQTPGQGLQFLFEYFSETQRNKGNFPGRFSGRQFSNSRSEMNVSTLELGDSALYLCASSPGADTQYFGPGTRLTVL.